These 26 T cell receptor beta chains were all obtained from the same sample, sequenced in a study of OX40 agonist ivuxolimab in advanced cancers. Sequencing was performed with immunoSEQ multiplex PCR; in TCRdb, only in-frame clones are kept and a portion is missing. The data hold some 70,000 clones, with around 90% observed a single time. This specimen consisted of CD4+ or CD8+ T cells sorted from blood, obtained in a trial of the OX40 agonist ivuxolimab. The receptors come from an adult with an advanced solid tumor such as melanoma, head and neck, liver or kidney cancer.

The J gene is TRBJ1-1, the V gene TRBV28, with TRBD1 as a possible D gene (5 bases). CDR1 is MDHEN, CDR2 SYDVKM, per germline. There are 14 residues in the CDR3. Trimming stripped 1 base from V and 1 base from J, with 7 bases between. The CDR3 spells CASSLSGRNTEAFF. In DNA form, the CDR3 reads TGTGCCAGCAGTTTATCAGGGAGGAACACTGAAGCTTTCTTT. The variable domain in full, completed from reference TRBV28 and TRBJ1-1, reads DVKVTQSSRYLVKRTGEKVFLECVQDMDHENMFWYRQDPGLGLRLIYFSYDVKMKEKGDIPEGYSVSREKKERFSLILESASTNQTSMYLCASSLSGRNTEAFFGQGTRLTVV.

CDR3 loop: CASSPPSRTDTEAFF. The CDR3, as DNA: TGTGCCAGCTCACCACCGAGCAGAACGGACACTGAAGCTTTCTTT. This rearrangement joins TRBV18 to TRBJ1-1, with D hard to call. This CDR3 spans 15 amino acids. V was trimmed by 0 bases and J by 3 bases, leaving 11 bases between them. Looked up from germline, CDR1 is KGHSH and CDR2 is LQKENI.

The genes are TRBV6-1 and TRBJ1-1, with D hard to call. The CDR3 runs to 11 residues. Trimming removed 5 bases at V and 8 bases at J, with 9 bases between. The germline V gene has CDR1 MNHNS and CDR2 SASEGT. The CDR3 loop reads CASSYGPEAFF. The CDR3 coding sequence is TGTGCCAGCAGTTATGGACCCGAAGCTTTCTTT.

The chain couples TRBV18 to TRBJ1-4; 11 nucleotides match TRBD1. CDR1 and CDR2 from the germline V gene are KGHSH and LQKENI. Unmatched junction bases numbered 3, after V lost 2 bases and J lost 7 bases. The CDR3 length is 15 residues. In DNA, the CDR3 is TGTGCCAGCTCACCAGGGACAGGGGGAAGTGAAAAACTGTTTTTT. Translating gives CASSPGTGGSEKLFF.

This chain connects TRBV19 to TRBJ1-2, with TRBD1 matching over 12 bases. Germline V lookup: CDR1 LNHDA, CDR2 SQIVND (reference sequence). The CDR3 is 15 residues long. J was trimmed by 10 bases and V by 8 bases; bases with no gene match: 14. The CDR3 protein is CASGGQGAWDLDYTF. As DNA, the CDR3 is TGTGCCAGTGGGGGACAGGGGGCCTGGGATCTAGACTACACCTTC.

Only one count was recorded for this clone. The chain recombines TRBV5-1 with TRBJ2-7; D might be TRBD2 (5 bases). This CDR3 spans 14 amino acids. Trimming left V 0 bases short and J 3 bases short, with 10 bases between. The germline CDR1 and CDR2 sequences are SGHRS and YFSETQ. The CDR3 protein is CASSLDATNYEQYF. CDR3 nucleotide sequence: TGCGCCAGCAGCTTGGACGCGACTAACTACGAGCAGTACTTC.

The V call is TRBV11-2, the J call TRBJ2-5, with 15 bases aligning to TRBD2. From germline, CDR1 is SGHAT and CDR2 FQNNGV. The CDR3 has 19 amino acids. V was clipped by 5 bases and J by 7 bases; unmatched bases: 17. The DNA of the CDR3 is TGTGCCAGCAGCCGCGGACTAGCGGGAGGGGAAGAGGCAAGGAGGACCCAGTACTTC. Translation gives CASSRGLAGGEEARRTQYF.

The V call is TRBV4-1, the J call TRBJ1-3; D call uncertain. V lost 0 bases and J lost 5, with 8 bases in between. Germline loops: CDR1 MGHRA, CDR2 YSYEKL. The length of the CDR3 is 14 residues. DNA for the CDR3: TGCGCCAGCAGCCAAGAGGGGTTGAGAAACACCATATATTTT. Translated: CASSQEGLRNTIYF.

The chain joins TRBV18 to TRBJ1-1; D is perhaps TRBD1 (5 bases). CDR3 length equals 15 residues. The V end lost 4 bases, the J end lost 2 bases, and 14 bases lay between the germline ends. Germline CDR1 is KGHSH and CDR2 is LQKENI. The CDR3 coding sequence is TGTGCCAGCTCACACACCCGGGACGGCAACACTGAAGCTTTCTTT. This sequence encodes CASSHTRDGNTEAFF.

J is TRBJ1-3 and V is TRBV10-3; 8 nucleotides agree with TRBD1. This CDR3 spans 13 amino acids. Germline assignment: CDR1 ENHRY and CDR2 SYGVKD. The ends lost 4 bases at V and 6 bases at J; junction bases unmatched: 2. The CDR3 loop is CAISATGANTIYF. CDR3 sequence (DNA): TGTGCCATCAGTGCGACAGGGGCAAACACCATATATTTT.

This chain joins TRBV21-1 and TRBJ1-4; the table's D call of TRBD1 was not tested on the DNA. TRBV21-1 is labeled a pseudogene. This CDR3 comprises 16 residues. The CDR3 reads CASSKRGDREGEKLFF. DNA for the CDR3: TGTGCCAGCAGCAAGAGAGGGGACAGGGAGGGCGAAAAACTGTTTTTT.

The chain couples TRBV5-4 to TRBJ2-5; D remains ambiguous. Germline V CDR1 and CDR2: SGHNT, YYREEE (reference sequence). V lost 0 bases and J lost 2, with 8 bases in between. The CDR3 extends over 14 amino acids. CDR3 sequence (DNA): TGTGCCAGCAGCTTGGTCGGCTCGCAAGAGACCCAGTACTTC. The encoded protein is CASSLVGSQETQYF.

This clone was recorded only once. This chain links TRBV5-1 with TRBJ1-2; no clear D. This CDR3 is built from 15 residues. Germline lookup yields CDR1 SGHRS and CDR2 YFSETQ. With 0 bases removed from V and 3 bases from J, the gap between germline ends came to 12 bases. In DNA form, the CDR3 reads TGCGCCAGCAGCTTGGAGGCAGCAACCTACTATGGCTACACCTTC. Translating gives CASSLEAATYYGYTF. Combining the CDR3 with reference TRBV5-1 and TRBJ1-2 gives the whole variable domain KAGVTQTPRYLIKTRGQQVTLSCSPISGHRSVSWYQQTPGQGLQFLFEYFSETQRNKGNFPGRFSGRQFSNSRSEMNVSTLELGDSALYLCASSLEAATYYGYTFGSGTRLTVV.

The rearrangement links TRBV19 to TRBJ2-7; 10 nucleotides line up with TRBD1. This CDR3 contains 14 residues. In germline, CDR1 is LNHDA, CDR2 SQIVND (reference sequence). Germline trimming cut 8 bases from V and 6 bases from J; bases unmatched to any gene: 10. The CDR3 here is CASRTRDRGSEQYF. The CDR3 DNA reads as TGTGCCAGTCGAACCCGGGACAGGGGATCCGAGCAGTACTTC. The full variable domain, in which reference TRBV19 and TRBJ2-7 provide the parts outside the CDR3, is DGGITQSPKYLFRKEGQNVTLSCEQNLNHDAMYWYRQDPGQGLRLIYYSQIVNDFQKGDIAEGYSVSREKKESFPLTVTSAQKNPTAFYLCASRTRDRGSEQYFGPGTRLTVT.

This chain connects TRBV11-1 to TRBJ2-1; D possibly corresponds to TRBD2 (5 bases). Trimming stripped 11 bases from V and 1 base from J, with 9 bases between. From germline, CDR1 is SGHAT and CDR2 FQDESV (reference sequence). CDR3 length: 12 residues. The CDR3 nucleotides are TGTGCCGAGGGCAGATCCTACAATGAGCAGTTCTTC. Its translation is CAEGRSYNEQFF.

The rearrangement links TRBV27 to TRBJ2-2; 7 bases align to TRBD1. Germline loops: CDR1 MNHEY, CDR2 SMNVEV (reference sequence). The CDR3 contains 16 residues. With 0 bases clipped from V and 1 base from J, the junction kept 2 bases outside the gene matches. The CDR3 is CASSLSTGVNTGELFF. CDR3 DNA: TGTGCCAGCAGTTTATCAACAGGGGTGAACACCGGGGAGCTGTTTTTT.

In nucleotides, the CDR3 is TGTGCCAGTAGCCGGTGGGCAGGGGTATCGGCGGATACGCAGTATTTT. Its translation is CASSRWAGVSADTQYF. The V call is TRBV19, the J call TRBJ2-3, with D tentatively TRBD1 (6 bases). CDR1 and CDR2 from the germline V gene are LNHDA and SQIVND (reference sequence). CDR3 length equals 16 residues. The ends were cut back, 6 bases at V and 6 bases at J, with 22 bases in the middle.

The rearrangement links TRBV5-6 to TRBJ1-2; no definite D call. The V and J ends lost 1 base and 4 bases respectively, with 23 bases between them. The germline gives CDR1 SGHDT, CDR2 YYEEEE. The CDR3 is made up of 18 amino acids. The CDR3 DNA sequence: TGTGCCAGCAGCTTGTTTGGGCAGACGGCAAACGGTGGCTATGGCTACACCTTC. Amino acids: CASSLFGQTANGGYGYTF.

The CDR3 DNA reads as TGTGCCAGCAGCTTGAAGGCTAGCGGGGGGAGCACAGATACGCAGTATTTT. It codes for CASSLKASGGSTDTQYF. The rearrangement uses TRBV5-4 and TRBJ2-3, with 11 bases identical to TRBD2. Trimming removed 1 base from V and 0 bases from J; junction bases left unmatched: 4. Germline V gene data show CDR1 as SGHNT and CDR2 as YYREEE (reference sequence). The CDR3 has 17 amino acids.

This clone occurred a few times. This sequence joins TRBV7-2 and TRBJ1-2; D is unclear. CDR3 length: 14 amino acids. The V end was cut by 5 bases, the J end by 4 bases, with 14 bases between. Germline V gives CDR1 SGHTA, CDR2 FQGNSA. The CDR3 here is CASSTAQETYGYTF. The DNA of the CDR3 is TGTGCCAGCAGCACAGCTCAGGAGACCTATGGCTACACCTTC.

The chain is built from TRBV18 and TRBJ2-1; 7 bases fit TRBD1. CDR1 and CDR2 from the germline V gene are KGHSH and LQKENI. V was pared by 3 bases and J by 0 bases, with 5 bases of the junction left unmatched. The CDR3 runs 16 residues. CDR3 loop: CASSPLQGSSYNEQFF. CDR3 bases: TGTGCCAGCTCACCGCTACAGGGGAGCTCCTACAATGAGCAGTTCTTC.

This sequence joins TRBV5-4 and TRBJ1-2; D not certain. The CDR3 is made up of 13 amino acids. Trimming stripped 1 base from V and 4 bases from J, with 8 bases between. The germline CDR1 and CDR2 sequences are SGHNT and YYREEE (reference sequence). The CDR3 protein is CASSLQDSYGYTF. The CDR3 region has the DNA TGTGCCAGCAGCTTGCAGGACTCCTATGGCTACACCTTC.

This clone appeared a few times. V is TRBV5-1 and J is TRBJ2-3; D perhaps matches TRBD1 (7 bases). This CDR3 region has 16 residues. Germline-derived CDR1 and CDR2 are SGHRS and YFSETQ. The V end lost 0 bases, the J end lost 4 bases, and 15 bases lay between the germline ends. In nucleotides, the CDR3 is TGCGCCAGCAGCTTGGTTGCGGGACAGACCCCAGATACGCAGTATTTT. This gives the protein CASSLVAGQTPDTQYF.

Written as DNA, the CDR3 is TGTGCCAGCGGCCGGGACAGGGGAGAGACCCAGTACTTC. Translated: CASGRDRGETQYF. The chain is built from TRBV28 and TRBJ2-5, with 10 bases lining up with TRBD1. The CDR3 is made up of 13 amino acids. Germline V CDR1 and CDR2: MDHEN, SYDVKM. The junction had 4 bases not matched to a gene; V was cut back by 8 bases and J by 4 bases.

This clone has just one count. This chain connects TRBV2 to TRBJ2-5, with D possibly being TRBD2 (6 bases). CDR3 length equals 13 residues. Germline V gene lookup returns CDR1 SNHLY and CDR2 FYNNEI. Trimming took 5 bases from V and 2 from J, leaving 9 bases between them. CDR3 bases: TGTGCCAGCAGTTGGGACTTGCAAGAGACCCAGTACTTC. This encodes CASSWDLQETQYF.

The CDR3 is CASSLSFQGSYNEQFF. CDR3 bases: TGTGCCAGCAGCTTAAGCTTCCAGGGGTCGTACAATGAGCAGTTCTTC. This chain uses TRBV11-2 with TRBJ2-1; possible D gene TRBD1, 6 bases. The V end lost 2 bases, the J end lost 4 bases, and 15 bases lay between the germline ends. Germline CDR1 SGHAT, CDR2 FQNNGV. The length of the CDR3 is 16 residues.